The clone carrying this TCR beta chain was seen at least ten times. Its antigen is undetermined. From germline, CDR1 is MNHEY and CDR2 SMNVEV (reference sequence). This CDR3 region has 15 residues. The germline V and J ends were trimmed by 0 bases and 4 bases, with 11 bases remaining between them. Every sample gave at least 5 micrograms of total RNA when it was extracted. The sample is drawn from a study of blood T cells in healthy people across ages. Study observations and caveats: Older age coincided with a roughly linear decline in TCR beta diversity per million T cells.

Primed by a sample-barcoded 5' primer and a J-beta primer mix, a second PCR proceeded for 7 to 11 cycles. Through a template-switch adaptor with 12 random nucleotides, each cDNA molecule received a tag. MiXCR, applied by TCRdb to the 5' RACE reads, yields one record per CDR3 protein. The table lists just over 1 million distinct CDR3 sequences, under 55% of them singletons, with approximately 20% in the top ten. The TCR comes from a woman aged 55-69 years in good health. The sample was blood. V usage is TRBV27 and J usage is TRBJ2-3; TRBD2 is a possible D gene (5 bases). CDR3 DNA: TGTGCCAGCAGTTTATCCTGGGGAGTTGCAGATACGCAGTATTTT. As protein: CASSLSWGVADTQYF.